This T cell receptor beta chain was profiled in a study of blood T cells in healthy people across ages. Broader study findings: The lack of PBMC sorting stopped any conclusive naive versus antigen-experienced comparison.

CDR1 and CDR2 from the germline V gene are SGHTA and FQGNSA. The CDR3 spans 12 residues. The V gene lost 4 bases and the J gene lost 4 bases, with 5 bases spanning the gap. There are many counts of this clonotype. Antigen unknown. A second about 6 to 12 cycle PCR used barcoded and J-beta primers. A 12-random-nucleotide template-switch adaptor tagged each cDNA molecule. TCRdb reanalysed the 5' RACE reads using MiXCR and keeps one entry per CDR3 protein. This table has roughly 730,000 distinct CDR3 sequences, about 61% appearing once. The V and J genes are TRBV7-2 and TRBJ2-4, with D maybe TRBD2 (5 bases). The receptor was isolated from a man between 40 and 49 years old in good health. Sequenced material: blood. DNA for the CDR3: TGTGCCAGCAGCTCGGGAAAAAACATTCAGTACTTC. It specifies CASSSGKNIQYF.